Included here is one TCR beta chain sequence, with context. Antigen: not known. V was cut by 3 bases and J by 7 bases, with 18 bases left in between. This CDR3 is 16 amino acids long. Germline V gives CDR1 SEHNR, CDR2 FQNEAQ (reference sequence). The data belong to a study of T cell responses to AZD1222 COVID-19 vaccine. The study, taken as a whole, reports: Repertoire collection took place solely once the T cell response had peaked.

Produced via immunoSEQ multiplex PCR; TCRdb's table is partial and in-frame only. This sample has 100,000 to 150,000 clones, with 80% to 90% found just once. The origin of this receptor is an adult in good health. The chain combines TRBV7-9 with TRBJ1-4; the D gene is possibly TRBD1 (5 bases). The sample in question was peripheral blood, obtained on day 0 of AZD1222 vaccination. The CDR3 DNA follows: TGTGCCAGCAGCTTTAACGGGCCAAAAAGGGGTGAAAAACTGTTTTTT. Translation: CASSFNGPKRGEKLFF. Full variable domain (outside the CDR3, taken from reference TRBV7-9 and TRBJ1-4): DTGVSQNPRHKITKRGQNVTFRCDPISEHNRLYWYRQTLGQGPEFLTYFQNEAQLEKSRLLSDRFSAERPKGSFSTLEIQRTEQGDSAMYLCASSFNGPKRGEKLFFGSGTQLSVL.